What follows are 22 T cell receptor beta chains derived from one specimen sequenced in a study of blood T cell repertoires in COVID-19. Libraries were prepared by immunoSEQ multiplex PCR; TCRdb keeps only in-frame clonotypes and omits some of them. The sample has 95,000 to 150,000 clones, approximately 82% seen once. The source material was peripheral blood. Receptors were obtained from a woman between 45 and 65 years old with acute or convalescent COVID-19.

The chain combines TRBV6-5 with TRBJ1-1; D not resolved. CDR3 length: 13 residues. V was pared by 6 bases and J by 1 base, with 9 bases between. Germline CDR1 reads MNHEY; CDR2 reads SVGAGI. The CDR3 sequence: CASRLGRNTEAFF. The CDR3 DNA reads as TGTGCCAGCAGACTTGGGAGGAACACTGAAGCTTTCTTT.

This clone was counted between two and nine times. The chain couples TRBV21-1 to TRBJ1-1. TRBV21-1 is annotated as a pseudogene. The CDR3 is 14 residues long. In DNA, the CDR3 is TGTGCCAGCAGCAAAGGGAGGTCGGGCACTGAAGCTTTCTTT. Protein: CASSKGRSGTEAFF.

The chain has TRBV4-1 and TRBJ2-3; 13 bases fit TRBD2. Losses at the gene ends were 4 bases for V and 5 bases for J; bases not matched to a gene: 6. The CDR3 contains 16 residues. Germline V gene data show CDR1 as MGHRA and CDR2 as YSYEKL. The CDR3 protein is CASSPTSGGGLDTQYF. In nucleotides, the CDR3 is TGCGCCAGCAGCCCAACTAGCGGGGGGGGGTTAGATACGCAGTATTTT.

The gene calls are TRBV27 and TRBJ2-7; 8 bases are a match to TRBD1. Germline CDR1 reads MNHEY; CDR2 reads SMNVEV (reference sequence). This CDR3 region has 15 residues. Losses at the gene ends were 3 bases for V and 5 bases for J; bases not matched to a gene: 9. Here the CDR3 reads CASSFSGTGLNEQYF. In nucleotides, the CDR3 is TGTGCCAGCAGTTTTTCCGGGACAGGCCTGAACGAGCAGTACTTC.

This sequence joins TRBV2 and TRBJ1-1; 7 bases fit TRBD1. This CDR3 has 14 residues. The germline gives CDR1 SNHLY, CDR2 FYNNEI. The V segment lost 8 bases and the J segment 6 bases; nucleotides outside the gene matches: 12. Written as DNA, the CDR3 is TGTGCCAGCTTGATGGTAGGGGGCGTGTCTGAAGCTTTCTTT. As protein: CASLMVGGVSEAFF.

V usage is TRBV13 and J usage is TRBJ2-5, with TRBD2 matching 11 bases. The CDR3 spans 16 residues. After removal of 6 bases from V and 7 bases from J, the junction contained 13 bases not matched to a gene. CDR1 is PRHDT and CDR2 is FYEKMQ in the germline V gene (reference sequence). CDR3 amino acids: CASRLAGAGGWGTQYF. The CDR3, as DNA: TGTGCCAGCAGACTAGCGGGGGCCGGTGGCTGGGGGACCCAGTACTTC.

The V call is TRBV7-3, the J call TRBJ1-3; a weak D match, TRBD1 (6 bases). V was clipped by 5 bases and J by 3 bases, with 14 bases between them. The germline V gene has CDR1 SGHTA and CDR2 FQGTGA. CDR3 length: 15 residues. In nucleotides, the CDR3 is TGTGCCAGCAGCCCTACAGGGAGATATGGAAACACCATATATTTT. Encoded protein: CASSPTGRYGNTIYF.

V and J are TRBV10-2 and TRBJ1-1; 10 positions match TRBD1. Germline assignment: CDR1 WSHSY and CDR2 SAAADI. V trimming: 11 bases; J trimming: 3 bases; junction bases outside the gene matches: 18. This CDR3 comprises 17 residues. The CDR3 sequence is CAVLPGQGNIGDTEAFF. CDR3 coding DNA: TGCGCCGTCCTTCCGGGACAGGGGAATATCGGGGACACTGAAGCTTTCTTT.

In its sample, this clone was seen once. The chain couples TRBV7-9 to TRBJ2-1, with a weak D call TRBD2 (6 bases). The CDR3 sequence is 14 residues long. V lost 1 base and J 5 bases, leaving 9 bases between the germline ends. From germline, CDR1 is SEHNR and CDR2 FQNEAQ (reference sequence). The CDR3 DNA follows: TGTGCCAGCAGCTTAGGCGGGACCCACAATGAGCAGTTCTTC. This encodes CASSLGGTHNEQFF.

The CDR3 reads CASSKGLAGQETQYF. In DNA, the CDR3 is TGTGCCAGCAGCAAGGGACTAGCGGGGCAAGAGACCCAGTACTTC. The chain uses TRBV5-4 and TRBJ2-5; TRBD2 matches 13 bases. V shed 4 bases, J shed 2 bases, and the junction held 2 bases outside the gene matches. Germline loops: CDR1 SGHNT, CDR2 YYREEE (reference sequence). The CDR3 has 15 amino acids.

The genes are TRBV2 and TRBJ1-3; 8 positions agree with TRBD1. CDR1 is SNHLY, CDR2 FYNNEI, per germline. The CDR3 has 14 residues. J lost 7 bases, V lost 8 bases, and 10 bases had no gene match. CDR3 DNA: TGTGCCAGCCAATCAGGGGGCCCGAGTAACACCATATATTTT. Its translation: CASQSGGPSNTIYF.

The chain carries TRBV7-8 and TRBJ2-6; D is undetermined. The CDR3 consists of 15 residues. Germline CDR1 and CDR2: SGHVS and FQNEAQ. The V and J ends lost 10 bases and 0 bases respectively, with 13 bases between them. The CDR3 DNA reads as TGTGCCACCCAACCCGGTGGCTCTGGGGCCAACGTCCTGACTTTC. This translates into CATQPGGSGANVLTF.

Here the CDR3 DNA reads TGCGCCAGCAGGCGGACTAGCGGGGGGGTAAACAATGAGCAGTTCTTC. As protein: CASRRTSGGVNNEQFF. This rearrangement joins TRBV5-1 to TRBJ2-1; TRBD2 agrees at 15 bases. The ends lost 5 bases at V and 5 bases at J; junction bases unmatched: 5. The germline CDR1 and CDR2 sequences are SGHRS and YFSETQ. CDR3 size: 16 residues.

This chain links TRBV4-2 with TRBJ2-5; 12 nucleotides match TRBD2. Trimming took 4 bases from V and 3 from J; bases not matched to a gene: 15. Germline values: CDR1 LGHNA, CDR2 YNFKEQ. The CDR3 covers 19 residues. CDR3 residues: CASSLEPLRLAGAEETQYF. Written as DNA, the CDR3 is TGTGCCAGCAGCCTCGAACCACTCAGACTAGCGGGAGCCGAAGAGACCCAGTACTTC.

This chain joins TRBV5-1 and TRBJ2-3; 10 bases are shared with TRBD2. The ends lost 0 bases at V and 2 bases at J; junction bases unmatched: 9. This CDR3 region has 18 residues. Germline V gives CDR1 SGHRS, CDR2 YFSETQ. CDR3 amino acids: CASSLEGLAGVFTDTQYF. In DNA form, the CDR3 reads TGCGCCAGCAGCTTGGAAGGCCTAGCGGGGGTTTTCACAGATACGCAGTATTTT.

The chain uses TRBV28 and TRBJ2-2, with 9 bases lining up with TRBD1. Germline lookup yields CDR1 MDHEN and CDR2 SYDVKM. The CDR3 runs 14 residues. With V trimmed by 4 bases and J by 6 bases, 3 bases remained unmatched. The CDR3 region is CASSSGTGSGELFF. The CDR3, as DNA: TGTGCCAGCAGTTCCGGGACAGGGTCCGGGGAGCTGTTTTTT.

The DNA for the CDR3 is TGTGCCAGCAGCCTCAGGGGCCAAGAGACCCAGTACTTC. Translation: CASSLRGQETQYF. This chain joins TRBV3-1 (or the pseudogene TRBV3-2) and TRBJ2-5; D may be TRBD1 (6 bases). V shed 4 bases and J shed 1 base, with 7 bases lying between them. Germline assignment: CDR1 LGHDT and CDR2 YNNKEL (reference sequence). This CDR3 contains 13 residues.

This clone occurred a few times. The chain links TRBV19 to TRBJ1-2, with 7 bases fitting TRBD1. Germline lookup yields CDR1 LNHDA and CDR2 SQIVND (reference sequence). Trimming cost V 5 bases and J 7 bases; bases outside gene matches: 7. The CDR3 totals 13 residues. The CDR3 DNA is TGTGCCAGTAGTTCCCGGGACAGCGGTGGCTACACCTTC. Protein: CASSSRDSGGYTF.

To note about this clone: The same CDR3 is also encoded by other DNA sequences in this sample. The chain uses TRBV6-4 and TRBJ1-6, with 9 bases aligning to TRBD1. Germline CDR1 and CDR2: MRHNA and SNTAGT. This CDR3 comprises 14 residues. The J segment lost 6 bases and the V segment lost 6 bases, leaving 3 bases of the junction unmatched. The CDR3 sequence is CASSEGQGNSPLHF. In nucleotides, the CDR3 is TGTGCCAGCAGCGAGGGACAGGGTAATTCACCCCTCCACTTT.

The rearrangement joins TRBV7-6 to TRBJ1-6; D not resolved. Germline values: CDR1 SGHVS, CDR2 FNYEAQ. This CDR3 has 16 amino acids. V lost 2 bases to trimming and J lost 10 bases, with 18 bases between them. CDR3 bases: TGTGCCAGCAGCTTATCTGAGGGCGGTGGTGGATCACCCCTCCACTTT. This sequence encodes CASSLSEGGGGSPLHF.

The chain joins TRBV5-4 to TRBJ2-2, with 7 bases aligning to TRBD2. The CDR3 is 16 amino acids. Per germline, CDR1 SGHNT and CDR2 YYREEE (reference sequence). V lost 0 bases and J lost 4; bases outside the gene matches: 6. The CDR3 here is CASSLVAGVSTGELFF. The CDR3, as DNA: TGTGCCAGCAGCTTGGTCGCGGGGGTTTCCACCGGGGAGCTGTTTTTT.

This CDR3 is CASRGLADSTDTQYF. For the CDR3, the DNA is TGTGCCAGCAGGGGACTAGCGGATAGCACAGATACGCAGTATTTT. The V gene is TRBV6-5, the J gene TRBJ2-3; 11 bases map to TRBD2. The CDR3 has 15 amino acids. The germline V gene has CDR1 MNHEY and CDR2 SVGAGI. The junction had 2 bases not matched to a gene; V was cut back by 6 bases and J by 0 bases.